The entry below describes one TCR beta chain. These data are taken from a study of blood T cell repertoires in COVID-19. Study context: Some COVID-19 samples were acute and others convalescent; all came from the United States, Italy and Spain. Sample material is recorded as cDNA or gDNA derived from T cells, B-cell-depleted T cells, or PBMCs.

In the source study's methods: It was from reference gene primer amplification that nucleated cell counts were estimated. Sequenced by immunoSEQ multiplex PCR; TCRdb stores in-frame clones only, minus some. V, J and clone size are those of that table, while D and trimming were read from the DNA. The data show about 110,000 clones, around 90% seen once. V was pared by 6 bases and J by 5 bases, with 10 bases between. The CDR3 contains 13 residues. CDR1 and CDR2 from the germline V gene are KGHDR and SFDVKD. This receptor was obtained from a woman aged 45-60 years with acute or convalescent COVID-19. The sample taken for sequencing was peripheral blood. The J gene is TRBJ1-5, the V gene TRBV24-1, with D possibly TRBD1 on 6 matching bases. Here the CDR3 DNA reads TGTGCCACCAGTCCCACAGGGCATCAGCCCCAGCATTTT. Its translation is CATSPTGHQPQHF.